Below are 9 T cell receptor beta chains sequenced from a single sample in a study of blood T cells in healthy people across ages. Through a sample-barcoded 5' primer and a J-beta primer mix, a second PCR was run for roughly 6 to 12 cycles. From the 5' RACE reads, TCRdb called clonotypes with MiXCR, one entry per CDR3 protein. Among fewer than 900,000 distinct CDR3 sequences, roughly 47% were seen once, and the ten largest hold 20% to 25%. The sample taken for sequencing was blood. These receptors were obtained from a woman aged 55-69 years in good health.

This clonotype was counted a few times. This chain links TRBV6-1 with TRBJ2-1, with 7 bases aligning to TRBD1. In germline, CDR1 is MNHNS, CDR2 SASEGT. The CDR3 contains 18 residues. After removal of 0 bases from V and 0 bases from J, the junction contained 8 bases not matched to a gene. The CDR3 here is CASSEAKDGDSSYNEQFF. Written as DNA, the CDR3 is TGTGCCAGCAGTGAAGCGAAGGACGGGGACAGCTCCTACAATGAGCAGTTCTTC.

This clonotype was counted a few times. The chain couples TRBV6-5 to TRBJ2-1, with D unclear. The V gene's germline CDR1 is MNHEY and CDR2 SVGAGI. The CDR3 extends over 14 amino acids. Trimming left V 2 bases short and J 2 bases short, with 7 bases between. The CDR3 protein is CASSYEVTYNEQFF. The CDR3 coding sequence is TGTGCCAGCAGTTACGAGGTCACCTACAATGAGCAGTTCTTC.

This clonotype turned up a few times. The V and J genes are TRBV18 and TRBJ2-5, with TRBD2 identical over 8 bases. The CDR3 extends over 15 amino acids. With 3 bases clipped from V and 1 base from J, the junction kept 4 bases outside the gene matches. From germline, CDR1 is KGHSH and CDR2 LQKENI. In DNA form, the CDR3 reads TGTGCCAGCTCACCGGCACTAGCGGCCCAAGAGACCCAGTACTTC. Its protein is CASSPALAAQETQYF.

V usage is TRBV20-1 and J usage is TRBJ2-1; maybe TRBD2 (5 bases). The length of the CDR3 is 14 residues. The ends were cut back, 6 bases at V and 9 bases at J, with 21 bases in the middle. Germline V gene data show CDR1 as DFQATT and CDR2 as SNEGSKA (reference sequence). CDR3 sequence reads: CSAAVFEAIGEQFF. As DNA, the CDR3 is TGCAGTGCAGCGGTGTTTGAAGCAATAGGTGAGCAGTTCTTC.

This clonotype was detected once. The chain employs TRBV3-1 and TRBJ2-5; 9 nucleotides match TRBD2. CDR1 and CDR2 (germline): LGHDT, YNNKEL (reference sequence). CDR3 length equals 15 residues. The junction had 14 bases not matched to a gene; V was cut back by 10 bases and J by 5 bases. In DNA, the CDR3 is TGTGCCACCCTGGGGGGACGAGCGGGGGGTGAGACCCAGTACTTC. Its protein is CATLGGRAGGETQYF.

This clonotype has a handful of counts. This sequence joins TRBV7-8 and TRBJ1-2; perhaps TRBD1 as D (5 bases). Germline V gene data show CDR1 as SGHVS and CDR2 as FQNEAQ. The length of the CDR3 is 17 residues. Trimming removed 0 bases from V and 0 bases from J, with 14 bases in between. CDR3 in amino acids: CASSLAGGPVANYGYTF. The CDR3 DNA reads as TGTGCCAGCAGCTTAGCCGGGGGTCCAGTAGCTAACTATGGCTACACCTTC.

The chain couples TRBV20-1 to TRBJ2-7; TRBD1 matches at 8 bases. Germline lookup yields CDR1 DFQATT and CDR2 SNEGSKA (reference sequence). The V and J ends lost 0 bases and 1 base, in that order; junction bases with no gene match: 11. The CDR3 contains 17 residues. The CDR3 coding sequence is TGCAGTGCTAGAGATGGAGGAGGAACAGGGGGATCCTACGAGCAGTACTTC. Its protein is CSARDGGGTGGSYEQYF.

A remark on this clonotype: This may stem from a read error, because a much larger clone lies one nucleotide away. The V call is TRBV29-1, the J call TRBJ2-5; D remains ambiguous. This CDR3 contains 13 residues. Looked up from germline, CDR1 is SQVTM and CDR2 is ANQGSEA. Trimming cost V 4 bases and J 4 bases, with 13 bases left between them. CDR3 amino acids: CSVGGQVGETQYF. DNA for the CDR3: TGCAGCGTTGGAGGCCAGGTAGGAGAGACCCAGTACTTC.

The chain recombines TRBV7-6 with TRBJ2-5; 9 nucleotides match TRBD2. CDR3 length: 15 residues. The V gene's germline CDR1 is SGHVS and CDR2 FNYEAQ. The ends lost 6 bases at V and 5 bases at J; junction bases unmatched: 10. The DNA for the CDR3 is TGTGCCAGCAGTCGGACCGGGACTAGCAGGGAGACCCAGTACTTC. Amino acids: CASSRTGTSRETQYF.